These 27 T cell receptor beta chains share one sample of origin, sequenced in a study of blood T cell repertoires in COVID-19 (dated by TCRdb to the early 2020s). Library preparation used the immunoSEQ multiplex PCR assay. TCRdb took this table from immuneACCESS and kept in-frame rearrangements with V and J called. Such tables lack part of the clones; where checked against another copy, unresolved V genes explain under half of the gap, and the rest is unexplained. A total of 6,000 to 7,000 clones appear in this sample, 86% of them only once. Of the sample, about 10% falls within the top ten clones. Specimen: peripheral blood. These TCRs come from a human donor with active COVID-19. The donor label of this sample is uncertain.

The chain combines TRBV5-1 with TRBJ2-1; 10 nucleotides align to TRBD2. The trim removed 2 bases at V and 3 bases at J, leaving 8 bases unmatched. The CDR3 runs 17 residues. In germline, CDR1 is SGHRS, CDR2 YFSETQ. Here the CDR3 DNA reads TGCGCCAGCAGCTTTAGAGCGGGGGGGTCCCACTACAATGAGCAGTTCTTC. It encodes CASSFRAGGSHYNEQFF.

The rearrangement joins TRBV24-1 to TRBJ2-2, with D perhaps matching TRBD2 (5 bases). Germline V gene lookup returns CDR1 KGHDR and CDR2 SFDVKD. The CDR3 sequence is 13 residues long. V lost 7 bases and J lost 6, with 11 bases in between. The CDR3 DNA is TGTGCCACCAGGGAGAGGGTTTCCGGGGAGCTGTTTTTT. Translated: CATRERVSGELFF.

The J gene is TRBJ2-1, the V gene TRBV28; the D is unclear. Germline lookup yields CDR1 MDHEN and CDR2 SYDVKM. This CDR3 spans 15 amino acids. V was trimmed by 1 base and J by 5 bases, leaving 12 bases between them. The CDR3 DNA sequence: TGTGCCAGCAGTTTATTCCAGGTTGTAGACAATGAGCAGTTCTTC. This translates into CASSLFQVVDNEQFF.

This clone has only one observation. The CDR3 DNA sequence: TGCGCCAGCAGTTATGGACAGGGAGGACAAGAGACCCAGTACTTC. Translation: CASSYGQGGQETQYF. V usage is TRBV10-1 and J usage is TRBJ2-5, with 8 bases identical to TRBD1. There are 15 residues in the CDR3. V shed 5 bases and J 2 bases; nucleotides not matched to a gene: 7. Germline assignment: CDR1 WNHNN and CDR2 SYGVQD (reference sequence).

This clone was observed once. The chain carries TRBV6-5 and TRBJ1-6, with 9 bases that match TRBD1. V lost 2 bases and J lost 7; bases outside the gene matches: 0. Germline lookup yields CDR1 MNHEY and CDR2 SVGAGI. CDR3 length: 14 amino acids. The CDR3: CASSYGTGNSPLHF. In DNA form, the CDR3 reads TGTGCCAGCAGTTACGGGACAGGGAATTCACCCCTCCACTTT.

The chain recombines TRBV7-9 with TRBJ1-2; 7 nucleotides line up with TRBD1. The CDR3 extends over 14 amino acids. Germline V lookup: CDR1 SEHNR, CDR2 FQNEAQ (reference sequence). Germline trimming cut 2 bases from V and 7 bases from J; bases unmatched to any gene: 7. The CDR3 loop reads CASSLQGVVRGYTF. Written as DNA, the CDR3 is TGTGCCAGCAGCTTACAGGGGGTGGTTCGTGGCTACACCTTC. Full variable domain (remainder filled in from reference TRBV7-9 and TRBJ1-2): DTGVSQNPRHKITKRGQNVTFRCDPISEHNRLYWYRQTLGQGPEFLTYFQNEAQLEKSRLLSDRFSAERPKGSFSTLEIQRTEQGDSAMYLCASSLQGVVRGYTFGSGTRLTVV.

This chain links TRBV11-3 with TRBJ2-5, with 13 bases lining up with TRBD2. CDR1 is SGHNT, CDR2 YENEEA, per germline. This CDR3 has 16 amino acids. V trimming: 4 bases; J trimming: 5 bases; junction bases outside the gene matches: 7. Here the CDR3 DNA reads TGTGCCAGCAGCTCTCGGACTAGCGGGAGTGGCGAGACCCAGTACTTC. It translates to CASSSRTSGSGETQYF.

The chain is built from TRBV5-1 and TRBJ2-7; 11 bases are a match to TRBD2. The CDR3 runs 16 residues. The junction had 9 bases not matched to a gene; V was cut back by 4 bases and J by 3 bases. CDR1 is SGHRS, CDR2 YFSETQ, per germline. The CDR3 here is CASSLGTSGILYEQYF. In DNA, the CDR3 is TGCGCCAGCAGCCTGGGGACTAGCGGAATACTCTACGAGCAGTACTTC.

The chain has TRBV18 and TRBJ2-5; D gene uncertain. Per the germline V gene, CDR1 is KGHSH and CDR2 is LQKENI. The CDR3 is 11 residues long. V was trimmed by 5 bases and J by 2 bases, leaving 3 bases between them. DNA for the CDR3: TGTGCCAGCTCATCTCAAGAGACCCAGTACTTC. Encoded protein: CASSSQETQYF.

The chain couples TRBV9 to TRBJ2-2; possibly TRBD2 for D (6 bases). The V and J ends lost 4 bases and 4 bases respectively, with 11 bases between them. Per the germline V gene, CDR1 is SGDLS and CDR2 is YYNGEE. The CDR3 loop spans 14 amino acids. In DNA form, the CDR3 reads TGTGCCAGCAGCTTCTCCGGGGGCACCGGGGAGCTGTTTTTT. Translation gives CASSFSGGTGELFF.

The chain carries TRBV7-2 and TRBJ2-1; 13 nucleotides align to TRBD2. CDR1 is SGHTA and CDR2 is FQGNSA in the germline V gene. The V gene end was trimmed by 5 bases and the J gene end by 7 bases; junction bases not matched to a gene: 8. The CDR3 runs 16 residues. The CDR3 DNA reads as TGTGCCAGCAGCCACCTGGGACTAGCGGGGTTAAATGAGCAGTTCTTC. Protein sequence: CASSHLGLAGLNEQFF.

The CDR3 spells CASSSRRGGGSDTQYF. CDR3 nucleotide sequence: TGCGCCAGCAGCTCGCGAAGGGGGGGTGGCTCAGATACGCAGTATTTT. The gene calls are TRBV5-1 and TRBJ2-3; D may be TRBD2 (7 bases). The CDR3 runs 16 residues. Trimming took 3 bases from V and 4 from J, leaving 18 bases between them. Germline CDR1 SGHRS, CDR2 YFSETQ. The variable domain in full, with the rest retrieved from reference TRBV5-1 and TRBJ2-3, is KAGVTQTPRYLIKTRGQQVTLSCSPISGHRSVSWYQQTPGQGLQFLFEYFSETQRNKGNFPGRFSGRQFSNSRSEMNVSTLELGDSALYLCASSSRRGGGSDTQYFGPGTRLTVL.

CDR3 coding DNA: TGTGCCAGACGCCGGGACACGGCGGCACGGACCTTC. The encoded protein is CARRRDTAARTF. V gene TRBV5-3 combines with J gene TRBJ1-2; D possibly corresponds to TRBD1 (6 bases). TRBV5-3 is an ORF, and what it does is uncertain. Trimming stripped 7 bases from V and 14 bases from J, with 21 bases between. The CDR3 covers 12 residues.

J is TRBJ1-1 and V is TRBV12-3 or TRBV12-4; D possibly corresponds to TRBD1 (5 bases). The CDR3 covers 13 residues. V lost 3 bases to trimming and J lost 4 bases, with 9 bases between them. CDR3 sequence (DNA): TGTGCCAGCAGTTTGGGGGAGGGCACTGAAGCTTTCTTT. Amino acids: CASSLGEGTEAFF.

The genes are TRBV7-9 and TRBJ2-5, with 13 bases identical to TRBD2. Germline V gene lookup returns CDR1 SEHNR and CDR2 FQNEAQ (reference sequence). This CDR3 contains 17 residues. The V and J ends lost 4 bases and 4 bases, in that order; junction bases with no gene match: 9. This CDR3 reads CASSSDPGLAGRETQYF. CDR3 nucleotides: TGTGCCAGCAGCTCAGACCCGGGACTAGCGGGAAGAGAGACCCAGTACTTC.

The rearrangement joins TRBV7-6 to TRBJ2-7; 7 bases map to TRBD1. V gave up 5 bases and J gave up 5 bases; unmatched junction bases: 6. This CDR3 region has 13 residues. Germline V CDR1 and CDR2: SGHVS, FNYEAQ. This CDR3 is CASSITQGNEQYF. CDR3 coding DNA: TGTGCCAGCAGCATTACACAGGGGAACGAGCAGTACTTC.

The V and J genes are TRBV9 and TRBJ2-3; 11 bases line up with TRBD2. After removal of 4 bases from V and 5 bases from J, the junction contained 12 bases not matched to a gene. The CDR3 sequence is 17 residues long. Germline V gene data show CDR1 as SGDLS and CDR2 as YYNGEE. CDR3 amino acids: CASSSGASGGSGDTQYF. The DNA of the CDR3 is TGTGCCAGCAGCTCAGGGGCTAGCGGGGGGAGTGGAGATACGCAGTATTTT.

This clone was counted once. At one of its ends the junction is not consistent with the germline gene, which may arise from a read error. V and J are TRBV29-1 and TRBJ2-2; 8 positions agree with TRBD1. Germline CDR1 and CDR2: SQVTM and ANQGSEA. The CDR3 totals 14 residues. The CDR3 region has the DNA TGCAGCGTTGAAAGGACAGGGAACATCGGGGAGCTGTTTTTT. Translation: CSVERTGNIGELFF.

J is TRBJ2-1 and V is TRBV10-3; 9 nucleotides line up with TRBD1. V was pared by 4 bases and J by 6 bases, with 10 bases of the junction left unmatched. Germline lookup yields CDR1 ENHRY and CDR2 SYGVKD. The CDR3 consists of 16 residues. The CDR3 bases are TGTGCCATCAGTGCCTCGGCGCGGGACAGGGTCAATGAGCAGTTCTTC. It yields the protein CAISASARDRVNEQFF.

The chain couples TRBV18 to TRBJ1-6; D unclear. V was trimmed by 6 bases and J by 7 bases, leaving 16 bases between them. The germline gives CDR1 KGHSH, CDR2 LQKENI. The CDR3 is made up of 15 amino acids. CDR3 nucleotide sequence: TGTGCCAGCTCGCCGTCTGAGGTGCCCAATTCACCCCTCCACTTT. This codes for CASSPSEVPNSPLHF. Full variable domain (missing parts from reference TRBV18 and TRBJ1-6): NAGVMQNPRHLVRRRGQEARLRCSPMKGHSHVYWYRQLPEEGLKFMVYLQKENIIDESGMPKERFSAEFPKEGPSILRIQQVVRGDSAAYFCASSPSEVPNSPLHFGNGTRLTVT.

The chain links TRBV3-1 (or the pseudogene TRBV3-2) to TRBJ2-5; D may be TRBD1 (5 bases). Germline lookup yields CDR1 LGHDT and CDR2 YNNKEL (reference sequence). The CDR3 has 12 residues. V dropped 9 bases and J dropped 8 bases, with 16 bases sitting between them. The CDR3 reads CASSEFTGTQYF. CDR3 nucleotide sequence: TGTGCCAGTTCTGAGTTTACAGGTACCCAGTACTTC.

DNA of the CDR3: TGTGCCAGTAGTGTGACAGGGGGGACCGGGGAGCTGTTTTTT. This gives the protein CASSVTGGTGELFF. This chain connects TRBV19 to TRBJ2-2, with 9 positions matching TRBD1. Germline trimming cut 5 bases from V and 5 bases from J; bases unmatched to any gene: 3. In germline, CDR1 is LNHDA, CDR2 SQIVND (reference sequence). The CDR3 runs to 14 residues.

This chain uses TRBV29-1 with TRBJ2-7; tentative D call: TRBD1 (6 bases). Between the trimmed V and J ends, which lost 5 bases and 2 bases, there was a span of 13 bases. Germline CDR1 and CDR2: SQVTM and ANQGSEA. This CDR3 contains 13 residues. CDR3 bases: TGCAGCGTTAAGGAACAGGGAGCCTACGAGCAGTACTTC. It encodes CSVKEQGAYEQYF.

The chain joins TRBV11-2 to TRBJ2-7, with 8 bases lining up with TRBD2. Germline-derived CDR1 and CDR2 are SGHAT and FQNNGV. The CDR3 consists of 14 residues. V dropped 1 base and J dropped 5; count of bases not matched to a gene: 4. The CDR3 region is CASSLAGGPHEQYF. The CDR3 coding sequence is TGTGCCAGCAGCTTAGCGGGGGGGCCCCACGAGCAGTACTTC. The full variable domain, with the rest looked up from reference TRBV11-2 and TRBJ2-7, is EAGVAQSPRYKIIEKRQSVAFWCNPISGHATLYWYQQILGQGPKLLIQFQNNGVVDDSQLPKDRFSAERLKGVDSTLKIQPAKLEDSAVYLCASSLAGGPHEQYFGPGTRLTVT.

This chain joins TRBV9 and TRBJ1-6; 7 nucleotides align to TRBD1. V shed 3 bases and J 3 bases; nucleotides not matched to a gene: 6. The germline CDR1 and CDR2 sequences are SGDLS and YYNGEE. The CDR3 contains 16 residues. The CDR3, as DNA: TGTGCCAGCAGCGCAACAGGGGCACTCTATAATTCACCCCTCCACTTT. Its protein product is CASSATGALYNSPLHF.

This clone occurred once. The V gene is TRBV7-2, the J gene TRBJ1-5, with 9 bases lining up with TRBD1. This CDR3 has 14 residues. After removal of 4 bases from V and 9 bases from J, the junction contained 7 bases not matched to a gene. CDR1 is SGHTA, CDR2 FQGNSA, per germline. In DNA, the CDR3 is TGTGCCAGCAGCTCGCGACAGGGGGAGCTGCCCCAGCATTTT. Translation: CASSSRQGELPQHF. Filled out from reference TRBV7-2 and TRBJ1-5, the complete variable domain reads GAGVSQSPSNKVTEKGKDVELRCDPISGHTALYWYRQSLGQGLEFLIYFQGNSAPDKSGLPSDRFSAERTGGSVSTLTIQRTQQEDSAVYLCASSSRQGELPQHFGDGTRLSIL.

The chain is built from TRBV29-1 and TRBJ1-1; 9 bases agree with TRBD1. Germline V CDR1 and CDR2: SQVTM, ANQGSEA. Germline trimming cut 2 bases from V and 5 bases from J; bases unmatched to any gene: 6. The CDR3 spans 14 residues. The CDR3 region is CSVEPGTGKTEAFF. Here the CDR3 DNA reads TGCAGCGTTGAACCCGGGACAGGGAAAACTGAAGCTTTCTTT.